The next 18 T cell receptor beta chains were all read from a single sample in a study of cytomegalovirus exposure and HLA in healthy donors. 60 Vbeta and 13 Jbeta primers were used in PCR. Sequenced by immunoSEQ multiplex PCR; TCRdb stores in-frame clones only, minus some. The sample has around 150,000 clones, about 80% seen once. The sample comprised PBMCs. The receptor source for this set is a woman between 50 and 59 years old in good health and CMV-seronegative.

V is TRBV7-9 and J is TRBJ2-1; D possibly corresponds to TRBD1 (6 bases). This CDR3 region has 18 residues. The V gene lost 5 bases and the J gene lost 2 bases, with 22 bases spanning the gap. CDR1 and CDR2 (germline): SEHNR, FQNEAQ (reference sequence). For the CDR3, the DNA is TGTGCCAGCAGCGACAGCCGGGCAGGGGAAAGGCCCTACAATGAGCAGTTCTTC. It codes for CASSDSRAGERPYNEQFF.

This chain connects TRBV27 to TRBJ1-6, with a possible D match to TRBD1 (6 bases). Germline V gene data show CDR1 as MNHEY and CDR2 as SMNVEV (reference sequence). This CDR3 has 15 residues. V was clipped by 9 bases and J by 7 bases, with 19 bases between them. CDR3 DNA: TGTGCCAGTCACGGGGGGGCAAGGGGCAATTCACCCCTCCACTTT. Translating gives CASHGGARGNSPLHF.

This chain connects TRBV27 to TRBJ1-2; 9 bases are shared with TRBD1. The CDR3 sequence is 14 residues long. From germline, CDR1 is MNHEY and CDR2 SMNVEV (reference sequence). The ends lost 3 bases at V and 8 bases at J; junction bases unmatched: 7. CDR3 protein: CASSLTGGPEGYTF. The DNA of the CDR3 is TGTGCCAGCAGTTTGACAGGGGGTCCTGAAGGCTACACCTTC.

The chain links TRBV6-4 to TRBJ2-1; 12 nucleotides match TRBD2. Trimming removed 2 bases from V and 5 bases from J; junction bases left unmatched: 1. The CDR3 consists of 15 residues. Germline CDR1 is MRHNA and CDR2 is SNTAGT. DNA for the CDR3: TGTGCCAGCAGTGACGGACTAGCGGGACACAATGAGCAGTTCTTC. This gives the protein CASSDGLAGHNEQFF.

This sequence joins TRBV6-1 and TRBJ1-5; D is perhaps TRBD1 (5 bases). Per germline, CDR1 MNHNS and CDR2 SASEGT. The CDR3 length is 14 residues. Trimming took 5 bases from V and 3 from J, leaving 11 bases between them. The CDR3 sequence is CASSPRDYNQPQHF. The CDR3 nucleotides read TGTGCCAGCAGTCCCAGGGATTACAATCAGCCCCAGCATTTT.

The chain recombines TRBV11-2 with TRBJ2-2; 7 nucleotides match TRBD1. Trimming cost V 5 bases and J 6 bases; bases outside gene matches: 3. This CDR3 is 13 amino acids long. The V gene's germline CDR1 is SGHAT and CDR2 FQNNGV. The CDR3 is CASSLDRAGELFF. The CDR3 nucleotides read TGTGCCAGCAGCCTCGACAGGGCCGGGGAGCTGTTTTTT.

The chain links TRBV7-8 to TRBJ2-2, with TRBD2 as a possible D gene (6 bases). Germline CDR1 SGHVS, CDR2 FQNEAQ. Between the trimmed V and J ends, which lost 7 bases and 6 bases, there was a span of 30 bases. This CDR3 is built from 19 residues. The chain's CDR3 is CASIRRGRLGQHRPGELFF. Here the CDR3 DNA reads TGTGCCAGCATACGGCGGGGCCGTTTGGGCCAGCACAGACCCGGGGAGCTGTTTTTT.

In the case of this clone: At the DNA level, this CDR3 is encoded by other sequences in the same sample as well. The chain is built from TRBV5-1 and TRBJ1-1; 8 bases are shared with TRBD1. Trimming at V came to 5 bases and at J to 4 bases, leaving 4 bases not matched to a gene. The length of the CDR3 is 13 residues. CDR1 is SGHRS and CDR2 is YFSETQ in the germline V gene. The CDR3 DNA reads TGCGCCAGCAGTCAGGACAGGGCCACTGAAGCTTTCTTT. It specifies CASSQDRATEAFF.

The gene calls are TRBV6-5 and TRBJ1-2, with 7 bases fitting TRBD1. V was clipped by 5 bases and J by 7 bases; unmatched bases: 13. CDR3 length equals 15 residues. Per the germline V gene, CDR1 is MNHEY and CDR2 is SVGAGI. The CDR3 region is CASSRGYEGALGYTF. Written as DNA, the CDR3 is TGTGCCAGCAGTCGCGGGTACGAGGGGGCGCTTGGCTACACCTTC.

This clone was seen once. The rearrangement joins TRBV5-1 to TRBJ1-2, with 8 positions matching TRBD1. The CDR3 is 17 residues long. V gave up 4 bases and J gave up 4 bases; unmatched junction bases: 15. CDR1 and CDR2 (germline): SGHRS, YFSETQ. The CDR3 bases are TGCGCCAGCAGCCCTGGGTCAGGGGGCGGGTACGGCTATGGCTACACCTTC. Translating it yields CASSPGSGGGYGYGYTF. The whole variable domain, remainder taken from reference TRBV5-1 and TRBJ1-2, is KAGVTQTPRYLIKTRGQQVTLSCSPISGHRSVSWYQQTPGQGLQFLFEYFSETQRNKGNFPGRFSGRQFSNSRSEMNVSTLELGDSALYLCASSPGSGGGYGYGYTFGSGTRLTVV.

This clone was detected a few times. V and J are TRBV13 and TRBJ2-6; D ambiguous. The CDR3 is made up of 14 amino acids. Germline CDR1 is PRHDT and CDR2 is FYEKMQ (reference sequence). Trimming took 5 bases from V and 1 from J, leaving 6 bases between them. CDR3 DNA: TGTGCCAGCAGCCGTTCGTCTGGGGCCAACGTCCTGACTTTC. Its protein is CASSRSSGANVLTF.

The chain couples TRBV10-3 to TRBJ1-2; D is undetermined. CDR3 length: 12 amino acids. Between the trimmed V and J ends, which lost 10 bases and 3 bases, there was a span of 12 bases. Germline V gene sequence: CDR1 ENHRY, CDR2 SYGVKD. CDR3 bases: TGTGCCACCCAAGAGTCGCACTATGGCTACACCTTC. As protein: CATQESHYGYTF.

The chain couples TRBV29-1 to TRBJ2-7, with D possibly TRBD1 on 6 matching bases. The CDR3 sequence is 13 residues long. Germline V lookup: CDR1 SQVTM, CDR2 ANQGSEA. The V end lost 3 bases, the J end lost 0 bases, and 9 bases lay between the germline ends. CDR3 amino acids: CSVDVTGSYEQYF. DNA for the CDR3: TGCAGCGTTGACGTGACAGGCTCCTACGAGCAGTACTTC.

This clone appeared once. The V gene is TRBV7-9, the J gene TRBJ2-2, with unresolved D. Germline V gene sequence: CDR1 SEHNR, CDR2 FQNEAQ (reference sequence). Trimming removed 4 bases from V and 1 base from J, with 7 bases in between. This CDR3 is built from 14 residues. In DNA form, the CDR3 reads TGTGCCAGCAGCTCTGGCCAGAACACCGGGGAGCTGTTTTTT. It codes for CASSSGQNTGELFF.

This clone appeared a single time. This chain links TRBV25-1 with TRBJ2-4; tentatively, D is TRBD2 (5 bases). This CDR3 has 14 residues. With 5 bases removed from V and 10 bases from J, the gap between germline ends came to 18 bases. Looked up from germline, CDR1 is MGHDK and CDR2 is SYGVNS. Here the CDR3 reads CASSREGGIGIQYF. The CDR3 region has the DNA TGTGCCAGCAGTAGGGAAGGAGGAATAGGAATTCAGTACTTC.

This clone was seen more than once but under ten times. CDR3 coding DNA: TGCGCCAGCAGCCAAGAGCGGGCCGTTTCCGGGGAGCTGTTTTTT. This encodes CASSQERAVSGELFF. This chain links TRBV4-3 with TRBJ2-2; D may be TRBD2 (5 bases). V lost 0 bases, J lost 6 bases, and 11 bases lay in between. The CDR3 runs to 15 residues. In germline, CDR1 is LGHNA, CDR2 YSLEER.

This clone appeared a single time. V and J are TRBV5-5 and TRBJ2-1; D is perhaps TRBD2 (5 bases). Between the trimmed V and J ends, which lost 0 bases and 12 bases, there was a span of 13 bases. Germline CDR1 is SGHKS and CDR2 is YYEKEE (reference sequence). This CDR3 spans 13 amino acids. CDR3: CASSLGPQGGQFF. Here the CDR3 DNA reads TGTGCCAGCAGCTTGGGGCCCCAAGGAGGGCAGTTCTTC. Variable domain in full (rest from reference TRBV5-5 and TRBJ2-1): DAGVTQSPTHLIKTRGQQVTLRCSPISGHKSVSWYQQVLGQGPQFIFQYYEKEERGRGNFPDRFSARQFPNYSSELNVNALLLGDSALYLCASSLGPQGGQFFGPGTRLTVL.

This chain joins TRBV6-6 and TRBJ1-5; D possibly corresponds to TRBD1 (6 bases). The V and J ends lost 2 bases and 3 bases respectively, with 11 bases between them. The germline CDR1 and CDR2 sequences are MNHNY and SVGAGI (reference sequence). This CDR3 spans 15 amino acids. The CDR3 sequence is CASSYLAGANQPQHF. CDR3 nucleotide sequence: TGTGCCAGCAGTTACCTTGCAGGGGCCAATCAGCCCCAGCATTTT.